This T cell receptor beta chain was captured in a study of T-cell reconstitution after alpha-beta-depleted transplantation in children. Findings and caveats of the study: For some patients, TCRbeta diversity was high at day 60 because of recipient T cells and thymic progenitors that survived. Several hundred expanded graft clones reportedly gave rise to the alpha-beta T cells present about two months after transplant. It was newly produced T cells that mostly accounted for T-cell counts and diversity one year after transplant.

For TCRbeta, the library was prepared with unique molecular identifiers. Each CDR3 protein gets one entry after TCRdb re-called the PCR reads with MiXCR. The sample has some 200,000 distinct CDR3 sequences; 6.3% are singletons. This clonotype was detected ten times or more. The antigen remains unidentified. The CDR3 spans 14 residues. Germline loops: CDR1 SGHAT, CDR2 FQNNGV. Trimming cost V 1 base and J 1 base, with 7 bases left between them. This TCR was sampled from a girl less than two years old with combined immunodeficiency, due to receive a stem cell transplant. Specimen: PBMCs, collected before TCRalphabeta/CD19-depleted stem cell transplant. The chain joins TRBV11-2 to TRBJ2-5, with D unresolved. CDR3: CASSLGSSQETQYF. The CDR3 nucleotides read TGTGCCAGCAGCTTAGGGTCCAGCCAAGAGACCCAGTACTTC. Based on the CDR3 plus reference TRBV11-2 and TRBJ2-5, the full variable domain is EAGVAQSPRYKIIEKRQSVAFWCNPISGHATLYWYQQILGQGPKLLIQFQNNGVVDDSQLPKDRFSAERLKGVDSTLKIQPAKLEDSAVYLCASSLGSSQETQYFGPGTRLLVL.